Shown below are 22 T cell receptor beta chains from a single sample sequenced in a study of blood T cells in healthy people across ages. Together with a sample-barcoded 5' primer, a J-beta primer mix was included in a second PCR lasting roughly 6 to 12 cycles. One entry per CDR3 protein results from TCRdb running MiXCR on the 5' RACE reads. Here the sample spans some 1.4 million distinct CDR3 sequences, 40% to 50% being singletons. The sample consisted of blood. These receptors were collected from a woman younger than 35 in good health.

Comment on this clonotype: The limits of the CDR3 on the DNA are not certain, so only TCRdb's listed CDR3 is given. The V call is TRBV21-1, the J call TRBJ1-4; the DNA was not compared with TRBD1, the D call given in the table. TRBV21-1 is labeled a pseudogene. Counting both end residues, the CDR3 totals 18 amino acids. The CDR3 spells CASSIFGQGAGTNEKLFF.

The CDR3 DNA follows: TGCGCCAGCAGCCAAGGATTACAAGAGACCCAGTTCTTC. This gives the protein CASSQGLQETQFF. The V gene is TRBV4-1, the J gene TRBJ2-1; D remains unclear. The ends were cut back, 1 base at V and 13 bases at J, with 14 bases in the middle. Germline lookup yields CDR1 MGHRA and CDR2 YSYEKL. The CDR3 is 13 residues long.

The chain recombines TRBV11-1 with TRBJ2-7; 7 bases are a match to TRBD1. Germline CDR1 and CDR2: SGHAT and FQDESV (reference sequence). The CDR3 sequence is 16 residues long. The ends lost 0 bases at V and 0 bases at J; junction bases unmatched: 5. CDR3: CASSLAGTVHSYEQYF. The CDR3 DNA reads TGTGCCAGCAGCTTAGCAGGGACAGTGCACTCCTACGAGCAGTACTTC. Complete variable domain (other parts from reference TRBV11-1 and TRBJ2-7): EAEVAQSPRYKITEKSQAVAFWCDPISGHATLYWYRQILGQGPELLVQFQDESVVDDSQLPKDRFSAERLKGVDSTLKIQPAELGDSAMYLCASSLAGTVHSYEQYFGPGTRLTVT.

The chain is built from TRBV29-1 and TRBJ2-7, with 9 bases identical to TRBD1. The DNA matches TRBJ2-5 better at its end, which makes the J call doubtful. Germline V gives CDR1 SQVTM, CDR2 ANQGSEA. The CDR3 consists of 13 residues. CDR3 region: CSVDRGVGETQYF. The CDR3 nucleotides read TGCAGCGTGGACAGGGGAGTTGGAGAGACCCAGTACTTC.

The chain joins TRBV27 to TRBJ2-7; possible D gene TRBD2, 5 bases. Germline CDR1 is MNHEY and CDR2 is SMNVEV (reference sequence). The CDR3 is made up of 13 amino acids. Trimming left V 4 bases short and J 2 bases short, with 9 bases between. The CDR3 loop reads CASSYGEPYEQYF. DNA of the CDR3: TGTGCCAGCAGTTACGGGGAGCCCTACGAGCAGTACTTC.

The rearrangement links TRBV4-1 to TRBJ1-2; D remains ambiguous. Trimming stripped 0 bases from V and 3 bases from J, with 11 bases between. Germline V gene lookup returns CDR1 MGHRA and CDR2 YSYEKL. The CDR3 is 15 amino acids. The CDR3 region is CASSQEFGLDYGYTF. For the CDR3, the DNA is TGCGCCAGCAGCCAAGAATTCGGCCTCGACTATGGCTACACCTTC.

This clonotype came up a few times. The chain combines TRBV21-1 with TRBJ2-3. TRBV21-1 is a listed pseudogene. This CDR3 has 15 amino acids. The CDR3, as DNA: TGTGCCAGCAGCAAATCTCTGTGGGGCACAGATACGCAGTATTTT. This translates into CASSKSLWGTDTQYF.

There are a few counts of this clonotype. V and J are TRBV4-2 and TRBJ2-1, with D unresolved. CDR1 is LGHNA, CDR2 YNFKEQ, per germline. This CDR3 spans 14 amino acids. V lost 0 bases, J lost 4 bases, and 7 bases lay in between. The CDR3 spells CASSQDRQYNEQFF. CDR3 DNA: TGTGCCAGCAGCCAAGATCGCCAGTACAATGAGCAGTTCTTC.

CDR3: CAWSPDRGQPQHF. The CDR3 bases are TGTGCCTGGAGTCCGGACAGGGGTCAGCCCCAGCATTTT. This chain uses TRBV30 with TRBJ1-5; TRBD1 agrees at 9 bases. The CDR3 runs 13 residues. Germline CDR1 is GTSNPN and CDR2 is SVGIG (reference sequence). V shed 2 bases and J 6 bases; nucleotides not matched to a gene: 2.

The chain uses TRBV6-1 and TRBJ2-3; D is undetermined. Germline V gene sequence: CDR1 MNHNS, CDR2 SASEGT. V was trimmed by 4 bases and J by 2 bases, leaving 10 bases between them. This CDR3 comprises 14 residues. CDR3 bases: TGTGCCAGCAGTGGGCTCCAACCCACAGATACGCAGTATTTT. Translated, it gives CASSGLQPTDTQYF.

The chain is built from TRBV27 and TRBJ1-1; D ambiguous. Trimming shortened V by 5 bases and J by 0 bases, and 16 bases separated the two germline ends. The germline V gene encodes CDR1 MNHEY and CDR2 SMNVEV (reference sequence). The CDR3 consists of 16 residues. DNA for the CDR3: TGTGCCAGCAGTAACCAGTCCGGACTCATGAACACTGAAGCTTTCTTT. Translated, it gives CASSNQSGLMNTEAFF.

The chain is built from TRBV20-1 and TRBJ2-7; D may be TRBD2 (6 bases). Trimming removed 0 bases at V and 3 bases at J, with 15 bases between. The CDR3 spans 15 residues. The V gene's germline CDR1 is DFQATT and CDR2 SNEGSKA (reference sequence). The DNA of the CDR3 is TGCAGTGCTAGAGATGGGCGTGCGGGGAGCTACGAGCAGTACTTC. The encoded protein is CSARDGRAGSYEQYF.

The chain employs TRBV6-2 or TRBV6-3 and TRBJ2-5; no reliable D call. Trimming left V 0 bases short and J 4 bases short, with 9 bases between. In germline, CDR1 is MNHEY, CDR2 SVGEGT. This CDR3 contains 14 residues. The CDR3 nucleotides read TGTGCCAGCAGTTACTCGATACAAGGAGAGACCCAGTACTTC. This sequence encodes CASSYSIQGETQYF.

The chain is built from TRBV28 and TRBJ1-2; D is unresolved. The V end was cut by 6 bases, the J end by 6 bases, with 32 bases between. The CDR3 is made up of 19 amino acids. Germline V gene data show CDR1 as MDHEN and CDR2 as SYDVKM. The DNA of the CDR3 is TGTGCCAGCAGCCCTCGGTGGAGGTGGACCACGGGTCAAAAGGATGGCTACACCTTC. Amino acids: CASSPRWRWTTGQKDGYTF.

The V gene is TRBV11-2, the J gene TRBJ2-5, with a possible D match to TRBD2 (5 bases). The CDR3 contains 15 residues. Per germline, CDR1 SGHAT and CDR2 FQNNGV. Trimming pared 0 bases from V and 7 bases from J, leaving 15 bases between. For the CDR3, the DNA is TGTGCCAGCAGCTTAGATGTAGCGTGGCTGGGGACCCAGTACTTC. Its translation: CASSLDVAWLGTQYF.

This clonotype was seen a handful of times. This chain links TRBV20-1 with TRBJ2-1, with TRBD2 matching over 10 bases. CDR1 DFQATT and CDR2 SNEGSKA come from the germline V gene (reference sequence). The CDR3 contains 14 residues. V gave up 6 bases and J gave up 8 bases; unmatched junction bases: 10. The CDR3 is CSAPLAGVRDEQFF. The CDR3 bases are TGCAGTGCCCCGCTAGCGGGAGTTAGAGATGAGCAGTTCTTC.

This clonotype was picked up many times. V usage is TRBV15 and J usage is TRBJ1-5; D might be TRBD1 (5 bases). CDR1 and CDR2 (germline): LNHNV, YYDKDF (reference sequence). Between the trimmed V and J ends, which lost 0 bases and 2 bases, there was a span of 8 bases. The CDR3 is 15 amino acids. CDR3 in DNA: TGTGCCACCAGCAGAGACAGGGCCGGCAATCAGCCCCAGCATTTT. Translated: CATSRDRAGNQPQHF.

The rearrangement links TRBV7-2 to TRBJ1-2, with D perhaps matching TRBD1 (6 bases). This CDR3 region has 15 residues. The V gene lost 3 bases and the J gene lost 3 bases, with 14 bases spanning the gap. Germline-derived CDR1 and CDR2 are SGHTA and FQGNSA. The CDR3 sequence is CASSFPGGGYYGYTF. CDR3 nucleotides: TGTGCCAGCAGCTTCCCCGGGGGGGGCTACTATGGCTACACCTTC.

V usage is TRBV7-2 and J usage is TRBJ1-1; D uncertain. CDR3 length: 17 amino acids. Per germline, CDR1 SGHTA and CDR2 FQGNSA. V dropped 1 base and J dropped 4 bases, with 19 bases sitting between them. The CDR3 reads CASSLGPLGGLGTEAFF. The CDR3 DNA reads as TGTGCCAGCAGCTTAGGTCCCCTGGGAGGGTTGGGCACTGAAGCTTTCTTT.

This clonotype was seen only a few times. The chain has TRBV9 and TRBJ2-2, with 7 bases aligning to TRBD2. CDR3 length equals 15 residues. With 2 bases clipped from V and 7 bases from J, the junction kept 8 bases outside the gene matches. In germline, CDR1 is SGDLS, CDR2 YYNGEE. CDR3 bases: TGTGCCAGCAGCGTGCGGCGGGAGCCGAACGGGGAGCTGTTTTTT. Its translation: CASSVRREPNGELFF. The entire variable domain, with the rest obtained from reference TRBV9 and TRBJ2-2, is as follows: DSGVTQTPKHLITATGQRVTLRCSPRSGDLSVYWYQQSLDQGLQFLIQYYNGEERAKGNILERFSAQQFPDLHSELNLSSLELGDSALYFCASSVRREPNGELFFGEGSRLTVL.

This sequence joins TRBV5-1 and TRBJ1-1, with 8 bases fitting TRBD1. This CDR3 has 15 residues. V lost 4 bases, J lost 4 bases, and 9 bases stayed unmatched. Germline CDR1 is SGHRS and CDR2 is YFSETQ. In DNA form, the CDR3 reads TGCGCCAGCAGCCTTGACAGGGGTAGGGGCACTGAAGCTTTCTTT. It encodes CASSLDRGRGTEAFF.

The chain has TRBV6-5 and TRBJ1-1, with 8 bases identical to TRBD1. V was clipped by 6 bases and J by 7 bases; unmatched bases: 16. Germline CDR1 MNHEY, CDR2 SVGAGI. CDR3 length equals 16 residues. The CDR3 reads CASSPVGQGVFIEAFF. In nucleotides, the CDR3 is TGTGCCAGCAGCCCCGTAGGACAGGGTGTCTTTATTGAAGCTTTCTTT.